This TCR beta chain was observed in a study of blood T cell repertoires in COVID-19. Overall study: COVID-19 samples, acute and convalescent, were from the United States, Italy and Spain. PBMCs, B-cell-depleted T cells, or T cells provided the cDNA or gDNA that made up the material.

CDR3 length: 14 residues. V lost 4 bases to trimming and J lost 3 bases, with 12 bases between them. CDR1 SGHRS and CDR2 YFSETQ come from the germline V gene. The authors' processing: Amplification from reference gene primers served as the basis for estimated nucleated cell counts. The assay was immunoSEQ multiplex PCR, and TCRdb's table has in-frame clones only and misses some. The V and J calls and clone size are taken from that table; D and trimming were inferred from the DNA. The sample shows about 230,000 clones, approximately 84% of them seen only once. What was sequenced was peripheral blood. The clonotype comes from a man between 50 and 59 years old with COVID-19, enrolled during active disease. The chain recombines TRBV5-1 with TRBJ2-3; D is unresolved. The CDR3 nucleotides are TGCGCCAGCAGCCTGTTAAGCGCTACAGATACGCAGTATTTT. The encoded protein is CASSLLSATDTQYF. Combining the CDR3 with reference TRBV5-1 and TRBJ2-3 gives the whole variable domain KAGVTQTPRYLIKTRGQQVTLSCSPISGHRSVSWYQQTPGQGLQFLFEYFSETQRNKGNFPGRFSGRQFSNSRSEMNVSTLELGDSALYLCASSLLSATDTQYFGPGTRLTVL.